Listed here are 3 T cell receptor beta chains from one sample, sequenced in a study of tumor-infiltrating lymphocytes in primary liver carcinoma. From about 19-30 mg of unsorted bulk tissue, DNA and RNA were co-extracted together. Total RNA (around 510 ng) served as template for TCR beta cDNA synthesis primed by a constant-region primer. Libraries of TCR beta came from three nested multiplex PCR rounds with slightly modified ARM-PCR. The first two PCR rounds used TRBV1-TRBV30 forward primers with a C-beta reverse primer, about 10 cycles each. TCRdb ran MiXCR on the multiplex PCR reads and lists one entry per CDR3 protein. The profile covers 40,000 to 60,000 distinct CDR3 sequences, with approximately 70% appearing a single time and 25% to 35% taken by the ten largest. The sample was liver tumor tissue from sampling region 5. Subset denoted: tumor region T5, tumor centre. Receptors were obtained from a man aged 35-49 years with primary liver carcinoma and hepatitis B virus infection.

To note about this clonotype: It may be a read error: a sequence one base away is much more abundant. The chain links TRBV2 to TRBJ2-1; 8 bases are shared with TRBD1. The germline V gene has CDR1 SNHLY and CDR2 FYNNEI. J was trimmed by 6 bases and V by 11 bases; bases with no gene match: 9. The CDR3 runs to 13 residues. DNA of the CDR3: TGTGCCGGCTACAGGGGGATGACCAATGAGCAGTTCTTC. Protein sequence: CAGYRGMTNEQFF.

The V call is TRBV5-1, the J call TRBJ2-3; 9 positions match TRBD2. The CDR3 is made up of 15 amino acids. Germline V gene lookup returns CDR1 SGHRS and CDR2 YFSETQ. Germline trimming cut 2 bases from V and 2 bases from J; bases unmatched to any gene: 3. In DNA form, the CDR3 reads TGCGCCAGCAGCTTATTAGCGGGAGACACAGATACGCAGTATTTT. Protein sequence: CASSLLAGDTDTQYF. Complete variable domain (other parts from reference TRBV5-1 and TRBJ2-3): KAGVTQTPRYLIKTRGQQVTLSCSPISGHRSVSWYQQTPGQGLQFLFEYFSETQRNKGNFPGRFSGRQFSNSRSEMNVSTLELGDSALYLCASSLLAGDTDTQYFGPGTRLTVL.

Comment on this clonotype: The missing conserved phenylalanine or tryptophan at the end of this CDR3 makes a read error likely. For the CDR3, the DNA is TGTGCCAGCAGCCTAGTGGCGCTAGCGGGGACCGAGGAGCTGTTTGTT. Translation gives CASSLVALAGTEELFV. The rearrangement uses TRBV11-2 and TRBJ2-2, with TRBD2 matching over 9 bases. The CDR3 has 16 amino acids. Germline V gene sequence: CDR1 SGHAT, CDR2 FQNNGV.